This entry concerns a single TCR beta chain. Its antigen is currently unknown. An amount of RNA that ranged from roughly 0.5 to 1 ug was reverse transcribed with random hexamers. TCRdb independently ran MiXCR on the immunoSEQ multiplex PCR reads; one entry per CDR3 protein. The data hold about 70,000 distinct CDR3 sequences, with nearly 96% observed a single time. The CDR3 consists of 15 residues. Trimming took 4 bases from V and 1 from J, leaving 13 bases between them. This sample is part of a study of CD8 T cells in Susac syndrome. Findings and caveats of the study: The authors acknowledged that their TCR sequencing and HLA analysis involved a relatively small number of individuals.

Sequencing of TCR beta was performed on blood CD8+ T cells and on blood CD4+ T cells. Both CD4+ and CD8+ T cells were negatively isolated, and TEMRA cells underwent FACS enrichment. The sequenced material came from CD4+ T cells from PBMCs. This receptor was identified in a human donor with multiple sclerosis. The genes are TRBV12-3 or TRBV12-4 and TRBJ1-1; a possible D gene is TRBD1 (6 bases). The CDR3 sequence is CASSSPTGRNTEAFF. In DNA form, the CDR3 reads TGTGCCAGCAGTTCTCCGACAGGCCGGAACACTGAAGCTTTCTTT.